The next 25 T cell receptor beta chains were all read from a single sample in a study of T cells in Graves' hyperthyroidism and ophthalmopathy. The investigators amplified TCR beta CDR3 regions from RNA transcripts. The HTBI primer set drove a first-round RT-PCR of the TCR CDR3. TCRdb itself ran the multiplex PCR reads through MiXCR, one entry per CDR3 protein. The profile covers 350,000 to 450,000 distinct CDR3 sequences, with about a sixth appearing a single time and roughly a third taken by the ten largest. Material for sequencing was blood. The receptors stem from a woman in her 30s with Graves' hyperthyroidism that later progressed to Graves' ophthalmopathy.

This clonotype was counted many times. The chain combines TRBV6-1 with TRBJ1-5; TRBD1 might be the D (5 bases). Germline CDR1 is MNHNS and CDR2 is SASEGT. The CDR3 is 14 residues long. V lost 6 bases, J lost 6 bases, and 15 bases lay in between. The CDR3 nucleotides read TGTGCCAGCAGCGCGGGGGAATTCACTCAGCCCCAGCATTTT. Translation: CASSAGEFTQPQHF.

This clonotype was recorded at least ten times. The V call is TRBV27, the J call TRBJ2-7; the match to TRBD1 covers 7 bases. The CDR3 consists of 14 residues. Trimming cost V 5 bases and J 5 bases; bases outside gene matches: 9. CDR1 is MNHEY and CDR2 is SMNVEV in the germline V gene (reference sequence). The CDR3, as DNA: TGTGCCAGCAGTCCGACAGGGTCTTTCCACGAGCAGTACTTC. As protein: CASSPTGSFHEQYF.

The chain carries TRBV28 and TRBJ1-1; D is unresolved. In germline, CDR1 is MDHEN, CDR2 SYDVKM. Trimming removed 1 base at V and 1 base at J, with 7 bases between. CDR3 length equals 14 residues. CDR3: CASSLLFRNTEAFF. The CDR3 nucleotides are TGTGCCAGCAGTTTATTATTTAGGAACACTGAAGCTTTCTTT.

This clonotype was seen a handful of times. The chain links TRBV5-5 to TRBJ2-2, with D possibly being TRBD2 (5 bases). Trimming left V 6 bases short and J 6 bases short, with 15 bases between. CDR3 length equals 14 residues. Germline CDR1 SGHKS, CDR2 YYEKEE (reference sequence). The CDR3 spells CASNPYPRAGELFF. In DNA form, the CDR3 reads TGTGCCAGCAACCCTTACCCGCGGGCCGGGGAGCTGTTTTTT.

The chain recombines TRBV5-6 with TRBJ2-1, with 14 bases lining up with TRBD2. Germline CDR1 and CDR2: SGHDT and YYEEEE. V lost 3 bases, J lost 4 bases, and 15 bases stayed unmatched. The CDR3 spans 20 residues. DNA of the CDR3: TGTGCCAGCAGCTCGTCGACCGGTGGGACTAGCGGGAGTCGGTACAATGAGCAGTTCTTC. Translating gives CASSSSTGGTSGSRYNEQFF.

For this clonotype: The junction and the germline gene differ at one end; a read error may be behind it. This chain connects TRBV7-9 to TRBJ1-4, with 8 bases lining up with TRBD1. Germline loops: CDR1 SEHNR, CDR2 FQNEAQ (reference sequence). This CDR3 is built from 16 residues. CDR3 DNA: TGTCCCAGCAGCTTAGAGACAGGGGCCGTGAATGAAAAACTGTTTTTT. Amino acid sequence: CPSSLETGAVNEKLFF.

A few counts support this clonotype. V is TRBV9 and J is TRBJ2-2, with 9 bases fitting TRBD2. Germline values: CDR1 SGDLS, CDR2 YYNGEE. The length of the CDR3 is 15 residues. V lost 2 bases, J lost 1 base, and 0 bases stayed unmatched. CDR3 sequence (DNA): TGTGCCAGCAGCGTTAGCGGGGGGAACACCGGGGAGCTGTTTTTT. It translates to CASSVSGGNTGELFF.

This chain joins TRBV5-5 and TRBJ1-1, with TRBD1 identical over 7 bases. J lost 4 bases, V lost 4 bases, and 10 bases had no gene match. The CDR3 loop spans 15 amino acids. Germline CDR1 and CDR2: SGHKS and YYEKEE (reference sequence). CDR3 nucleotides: TGTGCCAGCAGCACAGACAGGGTCGGGATCACTGAAGCTTTCTTT. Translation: CASSTDRVGITEAFF.

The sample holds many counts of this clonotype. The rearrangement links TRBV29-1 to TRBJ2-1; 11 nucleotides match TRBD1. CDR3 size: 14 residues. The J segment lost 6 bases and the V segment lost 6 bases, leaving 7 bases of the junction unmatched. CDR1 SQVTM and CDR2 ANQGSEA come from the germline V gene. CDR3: CSVAGTGGSNEQFF. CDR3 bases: TGCAGCGTGGCCGGGACAGGGGGTTCCAATGAGCAGTTCTTC.

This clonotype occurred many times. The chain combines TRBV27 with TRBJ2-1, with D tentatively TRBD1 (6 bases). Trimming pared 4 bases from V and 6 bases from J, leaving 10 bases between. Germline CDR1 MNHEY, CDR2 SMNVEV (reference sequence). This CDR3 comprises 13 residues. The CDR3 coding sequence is TGTGCCAGCAGTTGGGACAAGGTCAATGAGCAGTTCTTC. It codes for CASSWDKVNEQFF.

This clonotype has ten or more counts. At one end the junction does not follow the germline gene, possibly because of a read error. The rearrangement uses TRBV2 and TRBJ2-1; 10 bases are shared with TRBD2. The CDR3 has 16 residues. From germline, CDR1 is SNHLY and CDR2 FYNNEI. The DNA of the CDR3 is TGTGCCAGCAGTGAAGCGGGGACTAGCGTATACAATGAGCAGCTCTTC. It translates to CASSEAGTSVYNEQLF. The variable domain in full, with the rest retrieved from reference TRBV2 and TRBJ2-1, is EPEVTQTPSHQVTQMGQEVILRCVPISNHLYFYWYRQILGQKVEFLVSFYNNEISEKSEIFDDQFSVERPDGSNFTLKIRSTKLEDSAMYFCASSEAGTSVYNEQLFGPGTRLTVL.

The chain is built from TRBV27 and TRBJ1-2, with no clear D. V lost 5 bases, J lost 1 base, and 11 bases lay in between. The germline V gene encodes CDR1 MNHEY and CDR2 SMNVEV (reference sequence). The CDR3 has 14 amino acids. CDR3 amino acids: CASSPSTLNYGYTF. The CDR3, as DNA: TGTGCCAGCAGTCCTTCGACACTTAACTATGGCTACACCTTC.

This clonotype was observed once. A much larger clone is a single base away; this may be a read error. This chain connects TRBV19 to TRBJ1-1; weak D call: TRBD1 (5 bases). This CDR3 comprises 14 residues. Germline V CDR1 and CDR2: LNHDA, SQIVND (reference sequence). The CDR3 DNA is TGTGCCAGTTCCCCAGGGCAAATGAACACTGAAGCTCTCTTT. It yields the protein CASSPGQMNTEALF.

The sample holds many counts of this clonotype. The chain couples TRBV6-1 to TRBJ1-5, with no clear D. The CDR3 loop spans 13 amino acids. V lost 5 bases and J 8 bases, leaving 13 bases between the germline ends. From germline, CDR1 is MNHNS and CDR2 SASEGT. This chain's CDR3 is CASSTRNREPQHF. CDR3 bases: TGTGCCAGCAGTACCAGGAACCGGGAGCCCCAGCATTTT.

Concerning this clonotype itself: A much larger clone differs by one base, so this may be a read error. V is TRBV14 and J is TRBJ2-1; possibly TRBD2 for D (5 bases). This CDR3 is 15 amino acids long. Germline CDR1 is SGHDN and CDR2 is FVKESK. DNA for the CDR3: TGTGCCAACAGCCAAGGGAGCGGCTACTACAATGAGCAGTTCTTC. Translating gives CANSQGSGYYNEQFF. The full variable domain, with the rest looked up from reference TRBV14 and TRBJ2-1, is EAGVTQFPSHSVIEKGQTVTLRCDPISGHDNLYWYRRVMGKEIKFLLHFVKESKQDESGMPNNRFLAERTGGTYSTLKVQPAELEDSGVYFCANSQGSGYYNEQFFGPGTRLTVL.

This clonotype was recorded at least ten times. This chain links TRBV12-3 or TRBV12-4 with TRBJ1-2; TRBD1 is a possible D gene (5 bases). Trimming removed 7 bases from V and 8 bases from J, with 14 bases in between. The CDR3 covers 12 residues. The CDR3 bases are TGTGCCAGCATCCAGGACGGGGGAGGCTACACCTTC. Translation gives CASIQDGGGYTF.

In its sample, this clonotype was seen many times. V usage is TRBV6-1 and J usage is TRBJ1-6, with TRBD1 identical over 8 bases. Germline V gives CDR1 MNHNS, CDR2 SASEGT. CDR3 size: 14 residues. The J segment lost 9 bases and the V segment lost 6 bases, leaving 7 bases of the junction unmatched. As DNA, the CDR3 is TGTGCCAGCAGCTCAGGGGGCGTTGGTTCACCCCTCCACTTT. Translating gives CASSSGGVGSPLHF.

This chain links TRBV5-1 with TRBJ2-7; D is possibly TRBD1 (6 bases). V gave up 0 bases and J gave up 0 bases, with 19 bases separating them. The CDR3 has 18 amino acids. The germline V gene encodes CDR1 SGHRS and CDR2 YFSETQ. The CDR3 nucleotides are TGCGCCAGCAGCTTGGAGGGGACGGACAGCGCTAGCTCCTACGAGCAGTACTTC. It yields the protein CASSLEGTDSASSYEQYF.

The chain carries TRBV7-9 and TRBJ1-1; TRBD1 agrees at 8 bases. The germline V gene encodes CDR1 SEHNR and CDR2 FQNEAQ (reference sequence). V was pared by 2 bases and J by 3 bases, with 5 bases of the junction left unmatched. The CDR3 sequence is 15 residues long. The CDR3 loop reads CASSLQGAVDTEAFF. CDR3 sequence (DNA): TGTGCCAGCAGCTTACAGGGGGCTGTCGACACTGAAGCTTTCTTT.

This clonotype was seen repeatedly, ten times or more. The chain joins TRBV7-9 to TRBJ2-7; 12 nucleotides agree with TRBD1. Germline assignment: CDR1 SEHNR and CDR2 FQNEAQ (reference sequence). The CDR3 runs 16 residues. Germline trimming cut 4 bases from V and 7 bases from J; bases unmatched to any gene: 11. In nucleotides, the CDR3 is TGTGCCAGCAGCTCCACGACGGGACAGGGGGCCTGGGAGCAGTACTTC. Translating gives CASSSTTGQGAWEQYF.

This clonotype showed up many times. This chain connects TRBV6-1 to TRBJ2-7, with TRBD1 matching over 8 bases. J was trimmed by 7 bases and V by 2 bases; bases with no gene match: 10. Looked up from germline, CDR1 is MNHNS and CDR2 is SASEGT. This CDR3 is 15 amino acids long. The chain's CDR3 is CASSESTQGAGEQYF. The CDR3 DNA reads TGTGCCAGCAGTGAAAGCACGCAGGGGGCTGGAGAGCAGTACTTC.

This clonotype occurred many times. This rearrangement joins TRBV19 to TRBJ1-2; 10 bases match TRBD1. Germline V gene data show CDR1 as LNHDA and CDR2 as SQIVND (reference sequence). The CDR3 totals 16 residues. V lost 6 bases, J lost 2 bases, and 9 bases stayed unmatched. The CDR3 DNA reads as TGTGCCAGTAGCCCAAATGACAGGGGGCAGAACTATGGCTACACCTTC. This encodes CASSPNDRGQNYGYTF.

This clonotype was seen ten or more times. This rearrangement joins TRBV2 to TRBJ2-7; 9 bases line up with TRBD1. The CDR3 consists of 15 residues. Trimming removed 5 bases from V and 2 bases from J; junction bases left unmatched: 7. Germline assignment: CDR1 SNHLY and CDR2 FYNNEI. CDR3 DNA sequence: TGTGCCAGCAGTCGAAGCGGGACAGGGACCTACGAGCAGTACTTC. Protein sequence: CASSRSGTGTYEQYF.

The CDR3 DNA reads as TGCAGTGCTGATGACAGGGTTAGCGATGAGCAGTTCTTC. Protein sequence: CSADDRVSDEQFF. This chain links TRBV20-1 with TRBJ2-1, with 7 bases that match TRBD1. V was clipped by 5 bases and J by 8 bases; unmatched bases: 9. CDR3 size: 13 residues. Germline loops: CDR1 DFQATT, CDR2 SNEGSKA (reference sequence).

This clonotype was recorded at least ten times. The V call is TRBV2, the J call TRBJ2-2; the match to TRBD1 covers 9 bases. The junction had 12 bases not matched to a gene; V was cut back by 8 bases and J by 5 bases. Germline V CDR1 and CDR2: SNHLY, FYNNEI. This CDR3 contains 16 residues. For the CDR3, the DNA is TGTGCCAGCTGCTTTGGACAGGGGAGTATAACCGGGGAGCTGTTTTTT. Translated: CASCFGQGSITGELFF.